This TCR beta chain was identified in a study of blood T cell repertoires in COVID-19. Study summary: Specimens from acute and convalescent COVID-19 originated in the United States, Italy and Spain. Sources were T cells, B-cell-depleted T cells, or PBMCs; the material itself was cDNA or gDNA.

After removal of 7 bases from V and 3 bases from J, the junction contained 7 bases not matched to a gene. Germline CDR1 and CDR2: KGHSH and LQKENI. The CDR3 is made up of 14 amino acids. Data came from immunoSEQ multiplex PCR; TCRdb stores just in-frame clones and leaves some out. The sample includes over 200,000 clones, around nine tenths of them seen just once. The clonotype was recovered from a man aged 55 to 70 who had recovered from COVID-19. Sequencing was done on a sample of peripheral blood. The chain employs TRBV18 and TRBJ2-3; TRBD1 matches 7 bases. The CDR3 is CASCETGKTDTQYF. The CDR3 coding sequence is TGTGCCAGCTGCGAGACAGGGAAGACAGATACGCAGTATTTT.